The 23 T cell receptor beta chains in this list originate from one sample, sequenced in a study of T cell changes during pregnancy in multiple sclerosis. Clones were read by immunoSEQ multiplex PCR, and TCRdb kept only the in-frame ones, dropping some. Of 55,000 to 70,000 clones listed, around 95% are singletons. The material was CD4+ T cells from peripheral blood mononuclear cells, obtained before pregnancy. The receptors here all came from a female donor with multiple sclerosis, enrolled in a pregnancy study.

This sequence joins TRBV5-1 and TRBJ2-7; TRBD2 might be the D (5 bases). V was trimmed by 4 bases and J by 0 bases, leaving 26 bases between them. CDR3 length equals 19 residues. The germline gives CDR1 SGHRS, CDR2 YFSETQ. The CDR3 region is CASSPTSLTARRRSYEQYF. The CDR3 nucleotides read TGCGCCAGCAGCCCCACCTCCTTGACTGCCCGGAGGCGCTCCTACGAGCAGTACTTC.

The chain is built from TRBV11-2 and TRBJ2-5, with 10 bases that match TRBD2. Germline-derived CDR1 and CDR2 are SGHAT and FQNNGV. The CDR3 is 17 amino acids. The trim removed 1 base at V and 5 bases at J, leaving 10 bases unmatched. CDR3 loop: CASSLGGGWGLAETQYF. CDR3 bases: TGTGCCAGCAGCTTAGGGGGGGGCTGGGGACTAGCGGAGACCCAGTACTTC.

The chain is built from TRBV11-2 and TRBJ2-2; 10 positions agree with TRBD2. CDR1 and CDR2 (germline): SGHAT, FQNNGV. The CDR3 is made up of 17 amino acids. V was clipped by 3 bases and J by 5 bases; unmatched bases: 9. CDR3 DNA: TGTGCCAGCAGCTTCATTAGCGGGAGGTTCTGGACCGGGGAGCTGTTTTTT. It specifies CASSFISGRFWTGELFF.

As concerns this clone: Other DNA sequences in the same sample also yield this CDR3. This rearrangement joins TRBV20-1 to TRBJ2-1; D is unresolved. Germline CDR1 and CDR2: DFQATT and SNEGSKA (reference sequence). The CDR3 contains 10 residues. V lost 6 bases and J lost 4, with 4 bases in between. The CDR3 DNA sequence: TGCAGTGCCCAGTACAATGAGCAGTTCTTC. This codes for CSAQYNEQFF.

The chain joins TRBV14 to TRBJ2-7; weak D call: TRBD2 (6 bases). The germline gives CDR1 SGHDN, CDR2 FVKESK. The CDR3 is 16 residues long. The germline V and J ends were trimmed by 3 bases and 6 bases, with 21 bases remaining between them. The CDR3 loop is CASSHLVRGRKGEQYF. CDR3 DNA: TGTGCCAGCAGCCATCTCGTAAGAGGGAGGAAAGGCGAGCAGTACTTC.

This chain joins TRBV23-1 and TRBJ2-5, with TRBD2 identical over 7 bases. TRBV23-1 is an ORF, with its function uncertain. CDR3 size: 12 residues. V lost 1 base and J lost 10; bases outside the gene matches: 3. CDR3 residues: CASSQWGGSQYF. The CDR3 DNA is TGCGCCAGCAGTCAATGGGGCGGGAGCCAGTACTTC.

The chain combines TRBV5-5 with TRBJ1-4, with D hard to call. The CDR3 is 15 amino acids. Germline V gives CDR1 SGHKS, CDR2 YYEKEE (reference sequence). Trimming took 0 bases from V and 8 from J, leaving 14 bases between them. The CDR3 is CASSLARGVGEKLFF. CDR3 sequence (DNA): TGTGCCAGCAGCTTGGCGCGGGGTGTCGGGGAAAAACTGTTTTTT.

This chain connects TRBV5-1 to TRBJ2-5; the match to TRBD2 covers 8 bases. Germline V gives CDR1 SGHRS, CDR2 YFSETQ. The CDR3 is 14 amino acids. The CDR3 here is CASGLAGNQETQYF. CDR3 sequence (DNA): TGCGCTTCGGGTTTAGCGGGGAACCAAGAGACCCAGTACTTC.

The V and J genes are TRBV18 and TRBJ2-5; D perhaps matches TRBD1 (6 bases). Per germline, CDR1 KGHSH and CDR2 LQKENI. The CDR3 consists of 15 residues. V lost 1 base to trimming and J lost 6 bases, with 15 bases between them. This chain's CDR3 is CASSPQGTGWKTQYF. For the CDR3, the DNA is TGTGCCAGCTCACCACAGGGTACAGGGTGGAAGACCCAGTACTTC. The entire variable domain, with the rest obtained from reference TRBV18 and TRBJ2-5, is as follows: NAGVMQNPRHLVRRRGQEARLRCSPMKGHSHVYWYRQLPEEGLKFMVYLQKENIIDESGMPKERFSAEFPKEGPSILRIQQVVRGDSAAYFCASSPQGTGWKTQYFGPGTRLLVL.

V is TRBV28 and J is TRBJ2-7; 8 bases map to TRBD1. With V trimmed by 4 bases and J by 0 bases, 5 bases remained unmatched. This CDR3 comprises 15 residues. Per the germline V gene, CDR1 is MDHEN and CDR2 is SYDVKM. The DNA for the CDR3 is TGTGCCAGCAGTTCTTCCGGGACAGGCTCCTACGAGCAGTACTTC. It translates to CASSSSGTGSYEQYF. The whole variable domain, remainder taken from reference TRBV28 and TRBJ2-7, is DVKVTQSSRYLVKRTGEKVFLECVQDMDHENMFWYRQDPGLGLRLIYFSYDVKMKEKGDIPEGYSVSREKKERFSLILESASTNQTSMYLCASSSSGTGSYEQYFGPGTRLTVT.

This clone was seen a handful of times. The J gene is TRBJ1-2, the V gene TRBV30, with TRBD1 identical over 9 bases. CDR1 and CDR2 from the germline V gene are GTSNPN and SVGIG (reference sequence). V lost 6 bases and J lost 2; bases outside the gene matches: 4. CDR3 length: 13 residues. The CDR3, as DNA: TGTGCCTGTAGACAGGGGGAAAACTATGGCTACACCTTC. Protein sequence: CACRQGENYGYTF.

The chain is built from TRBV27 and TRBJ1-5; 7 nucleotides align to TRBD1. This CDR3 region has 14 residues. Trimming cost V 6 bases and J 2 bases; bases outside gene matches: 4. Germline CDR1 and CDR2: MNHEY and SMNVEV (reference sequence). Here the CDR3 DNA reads TGTGCCAGCAGCCGGGACAGTCGCAATCAGCCCCAGCATTTT. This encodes CASSRDSRNQPQHF.

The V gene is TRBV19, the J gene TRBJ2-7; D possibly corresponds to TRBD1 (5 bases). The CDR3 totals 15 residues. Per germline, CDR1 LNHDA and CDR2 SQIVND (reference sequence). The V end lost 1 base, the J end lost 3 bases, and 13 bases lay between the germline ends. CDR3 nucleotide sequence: TGTGCCAGTAGTATAGCTCAGACAGCCCTCTACGAGCAGTACTTC. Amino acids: CASSIAQTALYEQYF.

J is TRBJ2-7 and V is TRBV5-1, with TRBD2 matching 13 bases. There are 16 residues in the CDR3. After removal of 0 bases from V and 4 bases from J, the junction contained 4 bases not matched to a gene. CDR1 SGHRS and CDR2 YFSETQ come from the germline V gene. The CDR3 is CASSLAGTSGTYEQYF. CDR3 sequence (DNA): TGCGCCAGCAGCTTGGCCGGGACTAGCGGGACATACGAGCAGTACTTC.

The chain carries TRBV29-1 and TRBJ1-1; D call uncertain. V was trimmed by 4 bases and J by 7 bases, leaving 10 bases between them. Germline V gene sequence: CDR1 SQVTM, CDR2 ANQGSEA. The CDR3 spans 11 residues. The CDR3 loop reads CSVAPGIEAFF. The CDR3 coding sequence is TGCAGCGTTGCCCCGGGTATTGAAGCTTTCTTT.

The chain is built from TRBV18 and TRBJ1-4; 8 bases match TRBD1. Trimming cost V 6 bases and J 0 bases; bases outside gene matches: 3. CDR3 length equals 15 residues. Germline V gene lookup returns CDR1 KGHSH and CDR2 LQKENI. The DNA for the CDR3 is TGTGCCAGCTCGGCGGGACAGGCAACTAATGAAAAACTGTTTTTT. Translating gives CASSAGQATNEKLFF.

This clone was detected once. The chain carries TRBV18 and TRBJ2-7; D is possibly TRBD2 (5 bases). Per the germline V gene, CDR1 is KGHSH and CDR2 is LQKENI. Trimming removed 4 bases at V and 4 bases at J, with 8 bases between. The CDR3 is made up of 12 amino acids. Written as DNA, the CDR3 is TGTGCCAGCTCACGGGAGCGATACGAGCAGTACTTC. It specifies CASSRERYEQYF.

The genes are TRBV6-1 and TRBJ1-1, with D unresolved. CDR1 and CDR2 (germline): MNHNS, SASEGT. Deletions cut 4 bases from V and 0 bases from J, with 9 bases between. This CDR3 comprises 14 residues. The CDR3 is CASSVSVMNTEAFF. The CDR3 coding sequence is TGTGCCAGCAGTGTATCTGTTATGAACACTGAAGCTTTCTTT.

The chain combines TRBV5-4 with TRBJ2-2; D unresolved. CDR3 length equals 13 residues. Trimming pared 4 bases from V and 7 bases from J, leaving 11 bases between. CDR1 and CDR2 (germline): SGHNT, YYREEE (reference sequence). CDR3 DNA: TGTGCCAGCAGCCCTTCTTATCTCGGGGAGCTGTTTTTT. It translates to CASSPSYLGELFF. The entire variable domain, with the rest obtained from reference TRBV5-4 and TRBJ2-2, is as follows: ETGVTQSPTHLIKTRGQQVTLRCSSQSGHNTVSWYQQALGQGPQFIFQYYREEENGRGNFPPRFSGLQFPNYSSELNVNALELDDSALYLCASSPSYLGELFFGEGSRLTVL.

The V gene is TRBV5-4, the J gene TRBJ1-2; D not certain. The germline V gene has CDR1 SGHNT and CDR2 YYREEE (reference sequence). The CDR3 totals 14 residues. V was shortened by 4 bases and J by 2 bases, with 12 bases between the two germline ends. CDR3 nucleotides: TGTGCCAGCAGCACCCTCGGAGGGAACTATGGCTACACCTTC. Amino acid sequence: CASSTLGGNYGYTF.

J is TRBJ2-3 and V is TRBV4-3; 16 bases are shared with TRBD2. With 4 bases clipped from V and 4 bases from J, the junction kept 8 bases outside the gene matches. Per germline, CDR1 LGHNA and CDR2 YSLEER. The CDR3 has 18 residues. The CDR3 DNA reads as TGCGCCAGCAGCCCTTCCGGGACTAGCGGGAGGGGGGCAGATACGCAGTATTTT. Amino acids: CASSPSGTSGRGADTQYF.

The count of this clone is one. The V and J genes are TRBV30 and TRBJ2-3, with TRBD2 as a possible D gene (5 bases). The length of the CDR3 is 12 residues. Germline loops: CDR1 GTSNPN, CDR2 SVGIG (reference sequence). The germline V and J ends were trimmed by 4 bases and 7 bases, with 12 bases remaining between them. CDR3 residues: CAWTFSDYTQYF. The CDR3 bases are TGTGCCTGGACATTTAGCGACTATACGCAGTATTTT.

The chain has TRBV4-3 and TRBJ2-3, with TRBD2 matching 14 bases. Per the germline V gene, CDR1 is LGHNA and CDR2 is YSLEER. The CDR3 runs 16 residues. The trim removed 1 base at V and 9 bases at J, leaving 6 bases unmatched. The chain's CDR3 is CASSQAMGLAGVTQYF. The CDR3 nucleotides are TGCGCCAGCAGCCAAGCCATGGGACTAGCGGGAGTCACGCAGTATTTT.